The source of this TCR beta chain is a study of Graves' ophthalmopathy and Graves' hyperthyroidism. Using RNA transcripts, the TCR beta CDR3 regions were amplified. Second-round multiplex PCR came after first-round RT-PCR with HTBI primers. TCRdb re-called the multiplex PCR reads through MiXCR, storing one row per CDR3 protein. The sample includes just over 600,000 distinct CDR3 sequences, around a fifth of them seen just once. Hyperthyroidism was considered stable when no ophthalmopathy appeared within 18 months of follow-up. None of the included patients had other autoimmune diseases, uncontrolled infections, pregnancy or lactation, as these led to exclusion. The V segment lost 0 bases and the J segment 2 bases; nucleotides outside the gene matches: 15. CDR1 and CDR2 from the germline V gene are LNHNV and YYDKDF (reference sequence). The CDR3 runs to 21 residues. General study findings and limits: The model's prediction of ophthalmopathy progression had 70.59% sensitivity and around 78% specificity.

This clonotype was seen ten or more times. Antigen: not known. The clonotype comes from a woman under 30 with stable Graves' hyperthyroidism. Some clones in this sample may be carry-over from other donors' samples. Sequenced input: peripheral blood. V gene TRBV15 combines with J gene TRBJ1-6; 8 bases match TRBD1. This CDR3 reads CATSRETTRTGNFAYNSPLHF. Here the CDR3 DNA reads TGTGCCACCAGCAGAGAAACGACTAGGACAGGGAATTTTGCCTATAATTCACCCCTCCACTTT. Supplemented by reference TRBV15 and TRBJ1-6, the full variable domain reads DAMVIQNPRYQVTQFGKPVTLSCSQTLNHNVMYWYQQKSSQAPKLLFHYYDKDFNNEADTPDNFQSRRPNTSFCFLDIRSPGLGDTAMYLCATSRETTRTGNFAYNSPLHFGNGTRLTVT.